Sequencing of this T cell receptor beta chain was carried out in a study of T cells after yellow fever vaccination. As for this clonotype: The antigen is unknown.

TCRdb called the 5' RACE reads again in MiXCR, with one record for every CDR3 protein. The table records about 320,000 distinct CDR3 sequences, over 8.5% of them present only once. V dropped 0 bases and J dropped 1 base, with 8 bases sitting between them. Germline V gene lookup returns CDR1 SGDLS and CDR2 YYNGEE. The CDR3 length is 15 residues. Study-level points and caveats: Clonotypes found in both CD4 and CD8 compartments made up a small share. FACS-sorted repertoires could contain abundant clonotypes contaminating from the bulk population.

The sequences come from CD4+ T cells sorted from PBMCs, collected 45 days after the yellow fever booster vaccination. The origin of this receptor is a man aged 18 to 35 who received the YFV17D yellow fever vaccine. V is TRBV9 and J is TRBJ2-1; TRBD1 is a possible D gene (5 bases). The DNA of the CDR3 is TGTGCCAGCAGCGTAGCTGACAGTTCCTACAATGAGCAGTTCTTC. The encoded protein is CASSVADSSYNEQFF.